This T cell receptor (beta chain) was recorded in a study of T-cell reconstitution after alpha-beta-depleted transplantation in children. This clonotype was counted a few times. The TCRbeta library incorporated unique molecular identifiers. TCRdb reanalysed the PCR reads using MiXCR and keeps one entry per CDR3 protein. In the table there are about 120,000 distinct CDR3 sequences, more than 20% of which are singletons. The germline gives CDR1 SGHKS, CDR2 YYEKEE (reference sequence). V lost 3 bases and J 9 bases, leaving 16 bases between the germline ends. The CDR3 has 14 residues. The sample here was PBMCs, mostly from graft donor cells, taken 180 days after TCRalphabeta/CD19-depleted stem cell transplant. This receptor was obtained from a male patient between 2 and 15 years old who had a stem cell transplant for chronic granulomatous disease, so the T cells may come from the graft donor. The V and J genes are TRBV5-5 and TRBJ2-1, with a weak D call TRBD2 (5 bases). CDR3 loop: CASSSVGVMGEQFF. CDR3 nucleotides: TGTGCCAGCAGCTCGGTGGGAGTTATGGGTGAGCAGTTCTTC. Full variable domain (outside the CDR3, taken from reference TRBV5-5 and TRBJ2-1): DAGVTQSPTHLIKTRGQQVTLRCSPISGHKSVSWYQQVLGQGPQFIFQYYEKEERGRGNFPDRFSARQFPNYSSELNVNALLLGDSALYLCASSSVGVMGEQFFGPGTRLTVL.